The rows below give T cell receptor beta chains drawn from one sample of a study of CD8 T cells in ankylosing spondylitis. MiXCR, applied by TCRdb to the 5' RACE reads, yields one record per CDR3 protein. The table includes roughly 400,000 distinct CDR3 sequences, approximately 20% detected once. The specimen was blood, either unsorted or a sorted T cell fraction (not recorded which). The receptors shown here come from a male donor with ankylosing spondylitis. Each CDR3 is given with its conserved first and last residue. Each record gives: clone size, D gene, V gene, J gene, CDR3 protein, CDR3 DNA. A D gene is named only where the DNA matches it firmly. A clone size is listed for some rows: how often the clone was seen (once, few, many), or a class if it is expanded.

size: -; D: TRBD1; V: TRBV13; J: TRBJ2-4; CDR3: CASSTLADRGENIQYF; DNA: TGTGCCAGCAGCACCCTCGCGGACAGGGGCGAAAACATTCAGTACTTC
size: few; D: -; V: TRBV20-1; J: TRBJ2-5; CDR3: CSARDRGPGETQYF; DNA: TGCAGTGCTAGAGATCGGGGCCCCGGAGAGACCCAGTACTTC
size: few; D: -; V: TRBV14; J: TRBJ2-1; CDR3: CASTPMVSYNEQFF; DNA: TGTGCCAGCACTCCGATGGTGTCCTACAATGAGCAGTTCTTC
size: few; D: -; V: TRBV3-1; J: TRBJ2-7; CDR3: CATLSTAYEQYF; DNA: TGTGCCACCCTCTCTACCGCCTACGAGCAGTACTTC
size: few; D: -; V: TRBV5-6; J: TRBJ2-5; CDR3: CASSLALQETQYF; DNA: TGTGCCAGCAGCTTGGCTCTGCAAGAGACCCAGTACTTC
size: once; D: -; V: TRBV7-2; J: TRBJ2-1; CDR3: CASSLVWDEQFF; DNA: TGTGCCAGCAGCTTAGTGTGGGATGAGCAGTTCTTC
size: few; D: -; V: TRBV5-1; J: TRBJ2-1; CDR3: CASGQSSQGSYNEQFF; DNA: TGCGCCAGCGGCCAATCGAGCCAGGGGTCCTACAATGAGCAGTTCTTC
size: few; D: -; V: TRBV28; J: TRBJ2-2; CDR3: CASSLAGQINTGELFF; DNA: TGTGCCAGCAGTTTGGCGGGGCAGATAAACACCGGGGAGCTGTTTTTT
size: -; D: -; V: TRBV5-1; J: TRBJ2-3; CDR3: CASSATRTSTDTQYF; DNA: TGCGCCAGCAGCGCCACTAGGACCAGCACAGATACGCAGTATTTT
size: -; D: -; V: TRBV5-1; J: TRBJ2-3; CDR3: CASSTDSAGTDTQYF; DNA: TGCGCCAGCAGTACCGACAGCGCTGGCACAGATACGCAGTATTTT
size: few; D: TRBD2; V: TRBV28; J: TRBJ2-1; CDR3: CATKGTSGRINEQFF; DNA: TGTGCCACCAAAGGGACTAGCGGGAGAATTAATGAGCAGTTCTTC
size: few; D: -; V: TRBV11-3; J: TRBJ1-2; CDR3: CASSLYGDDNYGYTF; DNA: TGTGCCAGCAGCTTATACGGAGACGATAACTATGGCTACACCTTC
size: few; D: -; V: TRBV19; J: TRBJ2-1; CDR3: CASSYTRGNEQFF; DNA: TGTGCCAGTAGTTATACCCGAGGCAATGAGCAGTTCTTC
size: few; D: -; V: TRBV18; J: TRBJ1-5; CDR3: CASSPTNSNNQPQHF; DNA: TGTGCCAGCTCACCAACGAATAGTAACAATCAGCCCCAGCATTTT
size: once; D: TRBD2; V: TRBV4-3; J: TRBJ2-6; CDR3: CASSHGAGASGANVLTF; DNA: TGCGCCAGCAGCCACGGGGCGGGAGCCTCTGGGGCCAACGTCCTGACTTTC
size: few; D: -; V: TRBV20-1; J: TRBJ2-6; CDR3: CSALTSGANVLTF; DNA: TGCAGTGCTCTAACATCTGGGGCCAACGTCCTGACTTTC
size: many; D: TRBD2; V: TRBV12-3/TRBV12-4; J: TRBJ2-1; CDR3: CASSLRAGFGTSGRGSYNEQFF; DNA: TGTGCCAGCAGTTTGAGGGCTGGTTTTGGGACTAGCGGGAGGGGCTCCTACAATGAGCAGTTCTTC
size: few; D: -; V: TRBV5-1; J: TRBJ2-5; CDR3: CASSLGRDHQETQYF; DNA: TGCGCCAGCAGCTTGGGCCGGGACCACCAAGAGACCCAGTACTTC
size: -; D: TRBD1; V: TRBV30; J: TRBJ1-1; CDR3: CAWGTGEGMNTEAFF; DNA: TGTGCCTGGGGGACAGGGGAGGGCATGAACACTGAAGCTTTCTTT
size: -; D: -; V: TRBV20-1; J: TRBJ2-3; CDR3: CSAPDLVTQYF; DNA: TGCAGTGCTCCGGACCTGGTTACGCAGTATTTT
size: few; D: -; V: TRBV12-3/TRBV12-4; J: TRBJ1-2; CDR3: CASTADRVYGYTF; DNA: TGTGCCAGCACCGCGGACAGAGTCTATGGCTACACCTTC
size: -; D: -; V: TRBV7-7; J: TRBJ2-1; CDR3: CASSPGVADNEQFF; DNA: TGTGCTAGCAGTCCGGGCGTGGCTGACAATGAGCAGTTCTTC
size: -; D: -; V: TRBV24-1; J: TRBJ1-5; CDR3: CATSGRPDQPQHF; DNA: TGTGCCACCAGTGGCCGGCCCGATCAGCCCCAGCATTTT
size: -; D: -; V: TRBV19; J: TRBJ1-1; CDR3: CASTRTVNTEAFF; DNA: TGTGCCAGTACCCGGACAGTGAACACTGAAGCTTTCTTT
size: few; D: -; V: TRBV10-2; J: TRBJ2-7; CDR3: CASSINFFYEQYF; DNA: TGCGCCAGCAGTATAAACTTTTTTTACGAGCAGTACTTC
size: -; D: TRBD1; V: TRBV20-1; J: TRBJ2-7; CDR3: CSANRDRGTYEQYF; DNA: TGCAGTGCTAACCGGGACAGGGGTACCTACGAGCAGTACTTC
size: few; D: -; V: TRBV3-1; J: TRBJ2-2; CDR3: CASSQVTSGELFF; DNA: TGTGCCAGCAGCCAAGTTACCTCCGGGGAGCTGTTTTTT
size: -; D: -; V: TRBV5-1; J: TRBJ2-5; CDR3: CASSLWARGIDETQYF; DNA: TGCGCCAGCAGCTTGTGGGCCAGGGGAATTGACGAGACCCAGTACTTC
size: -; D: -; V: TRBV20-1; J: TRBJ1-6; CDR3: CSASWDQGSPLHF; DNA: TGCAGTGCTAGCTGGGACCAGGGTTCACCCCTCCACTTT
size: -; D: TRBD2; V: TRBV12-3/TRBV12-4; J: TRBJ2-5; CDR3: CASSISGRPETQYF; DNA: TGTGCCAGCAGCATAAGCGGGAGGCCAGAGACCCAGTACTTC
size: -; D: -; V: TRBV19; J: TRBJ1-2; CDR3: CASSIGWGSANYGYTF; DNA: TGTGCCAGTAGTATCGGCTGGGGTTCAGCTAACTATGGCTACACCTTC
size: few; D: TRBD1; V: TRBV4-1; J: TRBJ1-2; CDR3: CASSQVQGRNYGYTF; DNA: TGCGCCAGCAGCCAAGTACAGGGGAGGAACTATGGCTACACCTTC
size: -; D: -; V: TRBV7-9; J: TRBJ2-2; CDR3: CASSLAGMMAGELFF; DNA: TGTGCCAGCAGCTTAGCGGGGATGATGGCCGGGGAGCTGTTTTTT
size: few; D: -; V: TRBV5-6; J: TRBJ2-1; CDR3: CASSLWGYNEQFF; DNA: TGTGCCAGCAGCTTGTGGGGGTACAATGAGCAGTTCTTC
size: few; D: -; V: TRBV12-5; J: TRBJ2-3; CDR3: CASGLRSGSTDTQYF; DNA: TGTGCTAGTGGTTTGCGTAGCGGTAGCACAGATACGCAGTATTTT
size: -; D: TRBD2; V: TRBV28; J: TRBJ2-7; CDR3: CASIPVAGVRSYEQYF; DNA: TGTGCCAGCATCCCGGTAGCGGGAGTTCGTTCCTACGAGCAGTACTTC
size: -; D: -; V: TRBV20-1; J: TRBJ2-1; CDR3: CSAPWDIEQFF; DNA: TGCAGTGCTCCCTGGGACATTGAGCAGTTCTTC
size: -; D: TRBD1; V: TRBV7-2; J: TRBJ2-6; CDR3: CATDEGQGPNVLTF; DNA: TGTGCCACCGACGAGGGACAGGGGCCCAACGTCCTGACTTTC
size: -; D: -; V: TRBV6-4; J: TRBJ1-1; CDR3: CAGHPSGYTEAFF; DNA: TGTGCCGGGCACCCCAGCGGGTACACTGAAGCTTTCTTT
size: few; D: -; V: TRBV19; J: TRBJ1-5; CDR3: CASSIFSRSPQHF; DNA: TGTGCCAGTAGTATTTTTTCTAGATCGCCCCAGCATTTT
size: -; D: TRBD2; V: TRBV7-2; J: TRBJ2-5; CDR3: CASSRLAGVGETQYF; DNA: TGTGCCAGCAGCCGACTAGCGGGAGTGGGAGAGACCCAGTACTTC
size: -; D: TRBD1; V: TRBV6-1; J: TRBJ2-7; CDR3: CASRRHTGGEQYF; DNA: TGTGCCAGCAGGCGACATACAGGGGGCGAGCAGTACTTC
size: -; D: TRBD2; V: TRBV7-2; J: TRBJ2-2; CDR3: CASSLISGRSSGELFF; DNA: TGTGCCAGCAGCTTAATTAGCGGGAGGTCCTCCGGGGAGCTGTTTTTT
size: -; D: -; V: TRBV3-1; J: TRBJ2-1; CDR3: CASSQATGLVGRLNEQFF; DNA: TGTGCCAGCAGCCAAGCGACAGGGTTGGTCGGGAGGCTCAATGAGCAGTTCTTC
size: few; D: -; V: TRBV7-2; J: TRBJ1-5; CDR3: CASSPQSRVGNQPQHF; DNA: TGTGCCAGCAGCCCACAGAGCAGGGTAGGCAATCAGCCCCAGCATTTT
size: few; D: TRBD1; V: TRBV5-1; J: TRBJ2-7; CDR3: CASSYRDRGAEQYF; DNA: TGCGCCAGCAGTTACCGGGACAGGGGTGCCGAGCAGTACTTC
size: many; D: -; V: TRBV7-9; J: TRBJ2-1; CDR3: CASKMQSGNEQFF; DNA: TGTGCCAGCAAGATGCAGTCGGGGAATGAGCAGTTCTTC
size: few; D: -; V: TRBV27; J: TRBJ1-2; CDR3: CASSFISLGNYGYTF; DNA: TGTGCCAGCAGTTTCATCTCCCTGGGGAACTATGGCTACACCTTC
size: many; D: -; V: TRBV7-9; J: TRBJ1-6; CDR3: CASSLAGGDSPLHF; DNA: TGTGCCAGCAGCTTAGCGGGTGGTGATTCACCCCTCCACTTT
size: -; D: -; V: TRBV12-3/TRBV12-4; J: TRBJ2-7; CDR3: CASMGAYEQYF; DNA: TGTGCCAGCATGGGTGCCTACGAGCAGTACTTC
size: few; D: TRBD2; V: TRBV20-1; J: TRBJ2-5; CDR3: CSAREGSGRGQYF; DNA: TGCAGTGCTAGAGAGGGGTCAGGGAGGGGCCAGTACTTC
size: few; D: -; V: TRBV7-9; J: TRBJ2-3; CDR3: CASSWRALDTQYF; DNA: TGTGCCAGCAGCTGGCGGGCGTTGGATACGCAGTATTTT
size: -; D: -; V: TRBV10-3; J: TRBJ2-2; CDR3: CAISVAAGELFF; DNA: TGTGCCATCAGTGTTGCGGCCGGGGAGCTGTTTTTT
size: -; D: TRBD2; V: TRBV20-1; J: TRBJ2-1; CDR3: CSADPGLAGIYEQFF; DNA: TGCAGTGCTGATCCGGGACTAGCGGGAATCTATGAGCAGTTCTTC
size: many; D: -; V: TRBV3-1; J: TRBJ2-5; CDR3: CASYGRGTQYF; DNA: TGTGCCAGTTACGGGCGCGGGACCCAGTACTTC
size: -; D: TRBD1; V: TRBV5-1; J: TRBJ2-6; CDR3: CASRPPGQGGGANVLTF; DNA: TGCGCCAGCAGACCGCCGGGACAGGGTGGTGGGGCCAACGTCCTGACTTTC
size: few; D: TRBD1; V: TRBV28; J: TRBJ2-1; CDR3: CASSQRGPGRGNEQFF; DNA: TGTGCCAGCAGCCAAAGGGGGCCGGGTCGGGGAAATGAGCAGTTCTTC
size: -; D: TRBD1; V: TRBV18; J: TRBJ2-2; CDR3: CASSAGQGDTGELFF; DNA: TGTGCCAGCTCAGCGGGACAGGGGGACACCGGGGAGCTGTTTTTT